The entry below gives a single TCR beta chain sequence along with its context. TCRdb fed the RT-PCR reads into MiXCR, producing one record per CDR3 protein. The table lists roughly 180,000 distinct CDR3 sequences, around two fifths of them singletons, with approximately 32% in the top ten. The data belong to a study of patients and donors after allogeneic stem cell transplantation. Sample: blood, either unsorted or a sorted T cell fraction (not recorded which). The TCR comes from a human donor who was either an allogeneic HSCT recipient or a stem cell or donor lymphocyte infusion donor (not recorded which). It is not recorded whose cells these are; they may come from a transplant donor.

In DNA form, the CDR3 reads TGCAGCGTTCAAAACACTGAAGCTTTCTTT. Translation: CSVQNTEAFF. The chain carries TRBV29-1 and TRBJ1-1; D call uncertain. This CDR3 comprises 10 residues. Trimming took off 5 bases at V and 2 bases at J, with 3 bases between the two ends. The germline V gene has CDR1 SQVTM and CDR2 ANQGSEA.